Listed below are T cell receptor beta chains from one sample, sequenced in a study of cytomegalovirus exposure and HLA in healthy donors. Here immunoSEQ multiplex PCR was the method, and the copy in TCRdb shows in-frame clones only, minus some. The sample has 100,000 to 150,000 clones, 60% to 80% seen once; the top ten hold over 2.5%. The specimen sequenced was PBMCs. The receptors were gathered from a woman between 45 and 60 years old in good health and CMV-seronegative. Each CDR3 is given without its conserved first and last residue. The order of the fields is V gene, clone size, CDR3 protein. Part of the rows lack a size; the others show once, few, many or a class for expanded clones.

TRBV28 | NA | ASTSPTRNVQPQH
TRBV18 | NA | ASSPGRQETQY
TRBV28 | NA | ASSTRTDLNHEQF
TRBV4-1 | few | ASSLGTSGTYEQY
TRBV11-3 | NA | ASSPRDRDPNEQF
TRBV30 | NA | AWLRQGVDGYT
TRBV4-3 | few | ASSQVTAGAGNTIY
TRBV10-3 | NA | AISPPGLTGEQF
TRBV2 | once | ARQNVAGYNEQF
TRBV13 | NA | ASSWTGRYEQY
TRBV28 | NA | ASSPRPGWAKNIQY
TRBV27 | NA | ASSLSGRFTGELF
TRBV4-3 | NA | ASRGTGTGVLSGYT
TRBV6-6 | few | ASTQTGSSTEAF
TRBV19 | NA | ASSITGGDYGYT
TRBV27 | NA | ASSLRGQGNYGYT
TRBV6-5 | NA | ASSRGQISGNTIY
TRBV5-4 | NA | ASSLALGSNEKLF
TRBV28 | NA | ASSLQGAWNSPLH
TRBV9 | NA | ASSVGTVETKNIQY
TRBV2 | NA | ASRALATQY
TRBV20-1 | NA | SARENRGYT
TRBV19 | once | ASLETGSVDGYT
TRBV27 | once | ASSRGVSTDTQY
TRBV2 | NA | ASSRVSGSGAGELF
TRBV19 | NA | ASSIYTEAF
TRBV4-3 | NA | ASSQDWEAGNGYT
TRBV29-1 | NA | SGSLQGPVTDTQY
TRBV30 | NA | AWSQGDRGTNQPQH
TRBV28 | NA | ASTRQGVFYGYT
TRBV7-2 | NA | ASSPGAGPETQY
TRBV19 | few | ASGTAPGQPQH
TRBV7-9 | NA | ASSSLENTGELF
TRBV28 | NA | ASSIPGLASEQF
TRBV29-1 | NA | SVRQSAYEQY
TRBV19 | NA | ASSMTGMAGANVLT
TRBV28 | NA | AGSTRGGGYT
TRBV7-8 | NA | ASSLGGSRGYT
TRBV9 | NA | ASSGEGTSGSTDTQY
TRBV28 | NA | ASSVAGEGVNEQF
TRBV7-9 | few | ASSSLDRDEKLF
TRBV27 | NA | ASSRQIYNSPLH
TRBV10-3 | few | AISRSGRDTDTQY
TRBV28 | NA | ASSLRGVLEQY
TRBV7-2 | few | ASSAQRGLMSNQPQH
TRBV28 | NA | ASRPPGLAGGPSY
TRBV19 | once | ASSMELLGELF
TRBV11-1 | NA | ASSLAGLAPYEQY
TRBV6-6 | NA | ASSARSTELNTEAF
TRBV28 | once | ASRGQAYGYT
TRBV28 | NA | ASRRTGGRPQTQY